The clone carrying this TCR beta chain appeared a few times. This record comes from a study of blood T cell repertoires in COVID-19. The CDR3 has 14 amino acids. The V gene's germline CDR1 is SQVTM and CDR2 ANQGSEA. V lost 6 bases to trimming and J lost 8 bases; unmatched junction nucleotides: 11. Produced via immunoSEQ multiplex PCR; TCRdb's table is partial and in-frame only. The table records fewer than 150,000 clones, about 90% of them present only once. The sequenced sample was peripheral blood. The J gene is TRBJ1-4, the V gene TRBV29-1, with 8 bases identical to TRBD1. The receptor comes from a woman older than 75 with acute or convalescent COVID-19. CDR3 in amino acids: CSVIFQGAQEKLFF. CDR3 in DNA: TGCAGCGTCATTTTCCAGGGGGCGCAAGAAAAACTGTTTTTT.